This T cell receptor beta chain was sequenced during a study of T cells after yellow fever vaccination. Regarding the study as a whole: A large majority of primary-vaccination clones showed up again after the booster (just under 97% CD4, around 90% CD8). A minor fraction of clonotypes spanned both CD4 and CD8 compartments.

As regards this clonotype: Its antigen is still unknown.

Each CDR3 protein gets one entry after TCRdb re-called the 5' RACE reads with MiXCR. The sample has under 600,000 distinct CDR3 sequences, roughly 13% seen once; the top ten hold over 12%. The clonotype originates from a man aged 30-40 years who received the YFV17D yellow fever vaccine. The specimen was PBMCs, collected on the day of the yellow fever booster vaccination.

CDR3: CATSIGTGWNEQFF. CDR3 DNA: TGTGCCACCAGCATAGGGACAGGGTGGAATGAGCAGTTCTTC. The rearrangement uses TRBV15 and TRBJ2-1; 9 bases are shared with TRBD1. Looked up from germline, CDR1 is LNHNV and CDR2 is YYDKDF (reference sequence). J gave up 7 bases and V 4 bases, and 5 bases lay outside the gene matches. CDR3 length: 14 residues.